This T cell receptor (beta chain) is from a study of control samples from healthy donors and cancer patients (TCRdb year 2020). Receptors were amplified or captured by the immunoSEQ multiplex PCR assay. The table was pulled from immuneACCESS by TCRdb, which kept in-frame rearrangements only. Such tables lose some clones; where checked, under half of the loss comes from unresolved V genes, and the rest has no known cause. In all, the sample holds 70,000 or so clones, and 85% to 90% of those were seen once. Of the sample, under 20% is held by the ten largest clones. The CDR3 has 14 amino acids, counting the end cysteine and phenylalanine. Only the CDR3 DNA is retained, 42 bases long and in frame from the first base. For CDR1 and CDR2, the germline V gene (reference sequence) lists MNHEY and SMNVEV. V is pruned by 6 bases and J by 3 bases, leaving 5 bases of the junction without a gene match. This clone was counted a few times. No cognate antigen has been identified for it. Base quality data are lacking; no much larger clone is found one base away.

This chain joins TRBV27 to TRBJ1-2; TRBD1 fits 9 bases in the junction. The sequencing sample was made of PBMCs. The TCR originated in a man aged 55 to 70 with lung cancer. The DNA sequence is given as TGTGCCAGCAGCCCAACAGGGGGCTACTATGGCTACACCTTC. It encodes CASSPTGGYYGYTF.